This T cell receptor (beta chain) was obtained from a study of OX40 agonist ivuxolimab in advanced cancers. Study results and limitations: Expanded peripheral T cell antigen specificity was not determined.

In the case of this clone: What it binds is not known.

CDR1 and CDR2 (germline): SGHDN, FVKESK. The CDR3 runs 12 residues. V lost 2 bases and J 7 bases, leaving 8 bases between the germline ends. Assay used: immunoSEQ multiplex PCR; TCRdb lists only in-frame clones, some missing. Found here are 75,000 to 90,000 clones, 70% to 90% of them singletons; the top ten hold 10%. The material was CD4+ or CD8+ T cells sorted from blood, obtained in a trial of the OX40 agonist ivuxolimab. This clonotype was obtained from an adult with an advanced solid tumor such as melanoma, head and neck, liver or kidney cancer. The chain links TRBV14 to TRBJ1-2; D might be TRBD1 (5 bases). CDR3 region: CASSQQGGGYTF. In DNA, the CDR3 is TGTGCCAGCAGCCAACAGGGAGGTGGCTACACCTTC.